This TCR beta chain was captured by sequencing in a study of blood T cell repertoires in COVID-19. Followed over time, Seattle patients had been enrolled while infection was active. Study processing details: Counts of nucleated cells, estimated from reference gene primer amplification, were obtained. Data came from immunoSEQ multiplex PCR; TCRdb stores just in-frame clones and leaves some out. For V, J and clone size, that table is used; D and trimming come from the DNA. The sample carries almost 250,000 clones, more than 70% recorded once. Comment on this clone: The sample contains more than one DNA sequence encoding this CDR3.

The origin of this receptor is a woman aged 80 or over with COVID-19, enrolled during active disease. The sequenced sample was peripheral blood.

The DNA for the CDR3 is TGTGCCAGCAGTTACGGACTAGCGGGTTACGAGCAGTACTTC. Its translation is CASSYGLAGYEQYF. This rearrangement joins TRBV6-6 to TRBJ2-7, with 11 positions matching TRBD2. V lost 2 bases to trimming and J lost 4 bases; unmatched junction nucleotides: 1. The V gene's germline CDR1 is MNHNY and CDR2 SVGAGI (reference sequence). This CDR3 spans 14 amino acids.